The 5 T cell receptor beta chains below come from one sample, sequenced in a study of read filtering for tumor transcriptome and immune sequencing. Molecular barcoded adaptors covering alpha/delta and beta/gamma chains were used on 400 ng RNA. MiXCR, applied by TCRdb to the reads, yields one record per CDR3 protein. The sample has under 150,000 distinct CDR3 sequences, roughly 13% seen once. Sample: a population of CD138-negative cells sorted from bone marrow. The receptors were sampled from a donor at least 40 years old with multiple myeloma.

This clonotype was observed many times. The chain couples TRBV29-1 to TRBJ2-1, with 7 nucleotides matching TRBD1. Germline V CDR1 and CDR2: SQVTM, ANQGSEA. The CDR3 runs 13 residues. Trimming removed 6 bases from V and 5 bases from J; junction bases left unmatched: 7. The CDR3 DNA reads TGCAGCGTGGATAAGGGACAGAACAATGAGCAGTTCTTC. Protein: CSVDKGQNNEQFF.

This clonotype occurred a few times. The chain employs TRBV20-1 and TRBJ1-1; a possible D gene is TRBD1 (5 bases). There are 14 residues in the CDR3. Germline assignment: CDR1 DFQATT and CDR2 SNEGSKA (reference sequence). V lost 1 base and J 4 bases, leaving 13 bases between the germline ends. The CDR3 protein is CSARAVGRGTEAFF. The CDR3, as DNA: TGCAGTGCTAGAGCGGTGGGAAGGGGCACTGAAGCTTTCTTT.

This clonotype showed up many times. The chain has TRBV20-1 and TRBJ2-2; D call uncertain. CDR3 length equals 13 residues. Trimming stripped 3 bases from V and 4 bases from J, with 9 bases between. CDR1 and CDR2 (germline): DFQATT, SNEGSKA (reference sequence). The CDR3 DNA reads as TGCAGTGCTAGTTTCACGGGCACCGGGGAGCTGTTTTTT. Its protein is CSASFTGTGELFF.

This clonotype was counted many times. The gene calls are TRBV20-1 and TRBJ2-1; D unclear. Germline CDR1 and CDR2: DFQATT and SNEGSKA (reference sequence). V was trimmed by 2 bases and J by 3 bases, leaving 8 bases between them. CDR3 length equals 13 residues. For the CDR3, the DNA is TGCAGTGCTAGATTGCCAGACTACAATGAGCAGTTCTTC. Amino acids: CSARLPDYNEQFF.

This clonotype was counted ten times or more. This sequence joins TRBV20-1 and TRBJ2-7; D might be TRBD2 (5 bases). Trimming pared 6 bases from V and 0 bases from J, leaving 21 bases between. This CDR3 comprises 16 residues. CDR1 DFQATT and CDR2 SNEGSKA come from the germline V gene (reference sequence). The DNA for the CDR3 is TGCAGTGCAACCGGGCTCCCGGGAAGGAGCTCCTACGAGCAGTACTTC. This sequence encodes CSATGLPGRSSYEQYF.